A single sample is the source of the 6 T cell receptor beta chains below, sequenced in a study of cytomegalovirus exposure and HLA in healthy donors. PCR was performed using 60 Vbeta and 13 Jbeta primers. Profiling relied on immunoSEQ multiplex PCR, and the TCRdb table lists in-frame clones only, not all of them. The profile covers 100,000 or so clones, with around 80% appearing a single time and over 1.1% taken by the ten largest. Sequenced material: PBMCs. These receptors were obtained from a man aged 40-55 years in good health and CMV-seronegative.

This clone was counted only a few times. V usage is TRBV19 and J usage is TRBJ2-5; D possibly corresponds to TRBD2 (7 bases). The better agreement between TRBJ2-7 and the DNA end casts doubt on the J call. Germline CDR1 is LNHDA and CDR2 is SQIVND (reference sequence). The CDR3 is 13 residues long. The CDR3 nucleotides are TGTGCCAGTAGTTCGGGGGGCGGGTACGAGCAGTACTTC. It codes for CASSSGGGYEQYF.

This clone was counted between two and nine times. The chain carries TRBV2 and TRBJ2-7; D is perhaps TRBD2 (6 bases). Looked up from germline, CDR1 is SNHLY and CDR2 is FYNNEI. The CDR3 contains 13 residues. V was pared by 8 bases and J by 3 bases, with 14 bases between. The CDR3 DNA is TGTGCCAGCGGGGACGGGAGCGGCTACGAGCAGTACTTC. This sequence encodes CASGDGSGYEQYF.

This chain links TRBV28 with TRBJ2-3; TRBD1 might be the D (6 bases). This CDR3 has 15 residues. Trimming took off 6 bases at V and 4 bases at J, with 17 bases between the two ends. Germline-derived CDR1 and CDR2 are MDHEN and SYDVKM. For the CDR3, the DNA is TGTGCCAGCAGCCAGACAGGAGCCGTGTCAGATACGCAGTATTTT. Translating gives CASSQTGAVSDTQYF.

The rearrangement uses TRBV29-1 and TRBJ1-1; the D is unclear. Germline assignment: CDR1 SQVTM and CDR2 ANQGSEA. This CDR3 region has 13 residues. Trimming stripped 3 bases from V and 4 bases from J, with 12 bases between. The DNA of the CDR3 is TGCAGCGTTGATTGGGGAGTTAGCACTGAAGCTTTCTTT. Residues: CSVDWGVSTEAFF.

The chain carries TRBV7-9 and TRBJ2-1; D may be TRBD2 (6 bases). V lost 3 bases to trimming and J lost 5 bases, with 14 bases between them. This CDR3 region has 15 residues. Germline V gene sequence: CDR1 SEHNR, CDR2 FQNEAQ (reference sequence). Written as DNA, the CDR3 is TGTGCCAGCAGCTTGCCCGGGAGCAGAGACAATGAGCAGTTCTTC. Translated: CASSLPGSRDNEQFF.

V usage is TRBV9 and J usage is TRBJ2-3; D may be TRBD1 (5 bases). Between the trimmed V and J ends, which lost 0 bases and 3 bases, there was a span of 8 bases. The CDR3 loop spans 14 amino acids. Per the germline V gene, CDR1 is SGDLS and CDR2 is YYNGEE. This chain's CDR3 is CASSVVSGTDTQYF. The CDR3 DNA reads as TGTGCCAGCAGCGTAGTATCAGGGACAGATACGCAGTATTTT. Full variable domain (remainder filled in from reference TRBV9 and TRBJ2-3): DSGVTQTPKHLITATGQRVTLRCSPRSGDLSVYWYQQSLDQGLQFLIQYYNGEERAKGNILERFSAQQFPDLHSELNLSSLELGDSALYFCASSVVSGTDTQYFGPGTRLTVL.